The sequence of this T cell receptor beta chain was determined in a study of T cells in Graves' hyperthyroidism and ophthalmopathy. Amplified TCR beta CDR3 regions derived from RNA transcripts. RT-PCR in the first round (using the HTBI primer set) targeted the TCR CDR3. One entry per CDR3 protein, called by TCRdb with MiXCR from the multiplex PCR reads. The sample shows about 260,000 distinct CDR3 sequences, less than 30% of them seen only once. Trimming left V 7 bases short and J 6 bases short, with 19 bases between. The germline V gene has CDR1 SEHNR and CDR2 FQNEAQ (reference sequence). The CDR3 has 14 residues.

V is TRBV7-9 and J is TRBJ2-7, with D tentatively TRBD1 (6 bases). Sequencing used blood. The source is a man in his forties with Graves' hyperthyroidism that later progressed to Graves' ophthalmopathy. The CDR3, as DNA: TGTGCCAGCACCTCCACAGGGCAGTTTGTCGAGCAGTACTTC. This codes for CASTSTGQFVEQYF.